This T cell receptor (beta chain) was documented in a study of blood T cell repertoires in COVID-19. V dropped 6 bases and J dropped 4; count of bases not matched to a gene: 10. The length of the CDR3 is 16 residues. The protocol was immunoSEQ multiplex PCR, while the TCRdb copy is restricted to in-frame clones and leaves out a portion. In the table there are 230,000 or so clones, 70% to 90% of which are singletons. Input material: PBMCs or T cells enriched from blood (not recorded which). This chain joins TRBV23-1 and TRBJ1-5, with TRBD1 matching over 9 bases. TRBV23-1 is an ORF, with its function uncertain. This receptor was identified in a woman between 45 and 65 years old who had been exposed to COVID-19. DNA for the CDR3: TGCGCCAGCAGCCAGGTACAGGGGGCGAGGAATCAGCCCCAGCATTTT. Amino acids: CASSQVQGARNQPQHF.